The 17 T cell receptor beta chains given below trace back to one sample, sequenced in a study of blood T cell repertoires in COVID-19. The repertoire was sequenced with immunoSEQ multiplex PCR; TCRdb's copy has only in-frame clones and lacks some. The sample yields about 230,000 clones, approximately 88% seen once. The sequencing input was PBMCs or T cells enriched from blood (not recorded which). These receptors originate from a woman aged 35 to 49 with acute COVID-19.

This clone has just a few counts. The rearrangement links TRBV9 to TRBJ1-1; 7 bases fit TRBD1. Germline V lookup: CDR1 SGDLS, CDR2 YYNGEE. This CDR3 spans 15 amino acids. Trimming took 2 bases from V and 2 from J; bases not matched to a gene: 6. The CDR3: CASSVTGQLNTEAFF. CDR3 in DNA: TGTGCCAGCAGCGTTACGGGACAGCTAAACACTGAAGCTTTCTTT. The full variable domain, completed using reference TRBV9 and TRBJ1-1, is DSGVTQTPKHLITATGQRVTLRCSPRSGDLSVYWYQQSLDQGLQFLIQYYNGEERAKGNILERFSAQQFPDLHSELNLSSLELGDSALYFCASSVTGQLNTEAFFGQGTRLTVV.

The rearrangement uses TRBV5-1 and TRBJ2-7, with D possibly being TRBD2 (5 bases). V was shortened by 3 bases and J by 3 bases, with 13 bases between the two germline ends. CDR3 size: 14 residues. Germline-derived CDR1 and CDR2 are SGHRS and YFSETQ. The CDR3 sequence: CASSSSGYSYEQYF. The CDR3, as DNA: TGCGCCAGCAGCTCGAGCGGTTATAGCTACGAGCAGTACTTC.

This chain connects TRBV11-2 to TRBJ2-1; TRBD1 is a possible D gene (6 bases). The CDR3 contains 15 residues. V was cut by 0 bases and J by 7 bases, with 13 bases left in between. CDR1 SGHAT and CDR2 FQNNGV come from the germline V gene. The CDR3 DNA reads TGTGCCAGCAGCTTAGAAGGGGGAAGCATTAATGAGCAGTTCTTC. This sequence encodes CASSLEGGSINEQFF.

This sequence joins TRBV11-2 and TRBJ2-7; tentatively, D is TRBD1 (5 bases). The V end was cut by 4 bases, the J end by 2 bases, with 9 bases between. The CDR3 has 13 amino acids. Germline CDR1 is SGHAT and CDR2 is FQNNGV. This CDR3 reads CASSYDSPYEQYV. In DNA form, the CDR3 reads TGTGCCAGCAGCTACGACAGTCCCTACGAGCAGTACGTC.

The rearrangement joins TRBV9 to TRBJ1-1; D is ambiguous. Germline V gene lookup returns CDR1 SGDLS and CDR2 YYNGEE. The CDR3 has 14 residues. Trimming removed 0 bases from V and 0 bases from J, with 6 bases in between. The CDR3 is CASSVGALNTEAFF. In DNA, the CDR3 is TGTGCCAGCAGCGTAGGAGCCCTGAACACTGAAGCTTTCTTT.

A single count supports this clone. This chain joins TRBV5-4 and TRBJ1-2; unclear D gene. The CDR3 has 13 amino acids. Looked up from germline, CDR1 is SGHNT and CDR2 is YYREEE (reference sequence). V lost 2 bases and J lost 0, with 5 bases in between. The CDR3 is CASSFISNYGYTF. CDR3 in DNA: TGTGCCAGCAGCTTTATATCTAACTATGGCTACACCTTC.

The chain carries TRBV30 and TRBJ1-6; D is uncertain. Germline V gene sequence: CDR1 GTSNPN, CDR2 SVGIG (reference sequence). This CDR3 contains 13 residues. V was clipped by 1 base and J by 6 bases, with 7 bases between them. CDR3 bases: TGTGCCTGGAGTGGGCAGATTAATTCACCCCTCCACTTT. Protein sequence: CAWSGQINSPLHF.

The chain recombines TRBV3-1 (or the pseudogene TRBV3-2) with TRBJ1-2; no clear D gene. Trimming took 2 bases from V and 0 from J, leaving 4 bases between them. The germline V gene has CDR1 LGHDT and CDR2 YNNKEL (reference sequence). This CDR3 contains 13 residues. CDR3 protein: CASSQTANYGYTF. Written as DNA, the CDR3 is TGTGCCAGCAGCCAAACGGCTAACTATGGCTACACCTTC.

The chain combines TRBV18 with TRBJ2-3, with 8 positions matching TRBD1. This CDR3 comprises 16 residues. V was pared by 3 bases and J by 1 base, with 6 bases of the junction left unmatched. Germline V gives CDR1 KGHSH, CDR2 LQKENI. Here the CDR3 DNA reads TGTGCCAGCTCACCGTCCGGGACAGGACGCACAGATACGCAGTATTTT. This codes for CASSPSGTGRTDTQYF.

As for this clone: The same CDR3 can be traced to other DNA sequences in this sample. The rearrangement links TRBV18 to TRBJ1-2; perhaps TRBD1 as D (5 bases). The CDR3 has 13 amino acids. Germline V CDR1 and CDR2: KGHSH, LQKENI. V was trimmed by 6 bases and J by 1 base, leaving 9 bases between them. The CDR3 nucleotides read TGTGCCAGCTCCCCGGGACTTAACTATGGCTACACCTTC. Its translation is CASSPGLNYGYTF.

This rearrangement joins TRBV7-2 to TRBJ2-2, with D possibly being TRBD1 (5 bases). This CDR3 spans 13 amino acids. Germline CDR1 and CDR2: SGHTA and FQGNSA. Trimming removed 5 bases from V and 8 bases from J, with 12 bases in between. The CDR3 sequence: CASSPRAGGELFF. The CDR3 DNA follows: TGTGCCAGCAGCCCAAGGGCAGGGGGGGAGCTGTTTTTT.

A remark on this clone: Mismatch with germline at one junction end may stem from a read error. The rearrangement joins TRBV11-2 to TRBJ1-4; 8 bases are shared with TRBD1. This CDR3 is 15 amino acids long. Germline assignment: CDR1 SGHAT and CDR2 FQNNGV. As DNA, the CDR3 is TGTGCCACCGCGGACAGGGAGGCTGGTAATAAAAAACTGTTTTTT. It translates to CATADREAGNKKLFF.

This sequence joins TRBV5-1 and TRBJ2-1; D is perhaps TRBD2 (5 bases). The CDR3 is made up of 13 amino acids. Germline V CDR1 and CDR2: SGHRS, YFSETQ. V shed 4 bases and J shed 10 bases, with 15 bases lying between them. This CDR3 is CASSPTDYGEQFF. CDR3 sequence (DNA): TGCGCCAGCAGCCCTACTGACTATGGCGAGCAGTTCTTC.

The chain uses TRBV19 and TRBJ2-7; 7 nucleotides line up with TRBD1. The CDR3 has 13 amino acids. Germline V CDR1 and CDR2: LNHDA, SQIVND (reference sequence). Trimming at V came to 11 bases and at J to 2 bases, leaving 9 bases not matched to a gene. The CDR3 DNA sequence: TGTGCCTATAAAACAGGGGTAACCTACGAGCAGTACGTC. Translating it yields CAYKTGVTYEQYV.

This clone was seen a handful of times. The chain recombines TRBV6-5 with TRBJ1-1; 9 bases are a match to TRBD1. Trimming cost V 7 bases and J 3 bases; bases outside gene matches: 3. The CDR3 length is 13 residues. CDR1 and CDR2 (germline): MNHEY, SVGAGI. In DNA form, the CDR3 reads TGTGCCAGCAACGACAGGGGGGACACTGAAGCTTTCTTT. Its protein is CASNDRGDTEAFF.

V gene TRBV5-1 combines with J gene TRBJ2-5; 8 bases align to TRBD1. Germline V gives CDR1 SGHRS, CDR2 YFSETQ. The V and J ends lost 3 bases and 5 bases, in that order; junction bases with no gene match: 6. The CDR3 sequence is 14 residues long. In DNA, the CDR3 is TGCGCCAGCAGCTACTCTGGACAGGGTGAGACCCAGTACTTC. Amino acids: CASSYSGQGETQYF.

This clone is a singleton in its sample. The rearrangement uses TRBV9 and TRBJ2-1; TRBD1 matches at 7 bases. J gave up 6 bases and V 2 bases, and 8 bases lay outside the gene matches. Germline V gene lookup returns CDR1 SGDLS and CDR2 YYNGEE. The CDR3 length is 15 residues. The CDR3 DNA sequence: TGTGCCAGCAGCGTGAAGGGGGCCCAGGGCAATGAGCAGTTCTTC. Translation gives CASSVKGAQGNEQFF.